This T cell receptor (beta chain) came from a study of human T cells and chemical hapten exposure (TCRdb year 2021). Background for the entire study: For sensitization, 2% DPC in acetone was applied to a 2 cm by 2 cm area of upper inner arm skin. Patients additionally received weekly therapeutic DPC doses to the scalp throughout the roughly 25-week study period. Libraries were pooled for sequencing, and variation in per-sample TCR yields was attributed mainly to small differences in library volumes within the pool. Blood samples were taken from patients before sensitization (week 0) and then at 2, 6 and about 24 weeks after DPC sensitization. This study followed changes in the peripheral blood TCR repertoire in vivo during primary and secondary sensitization of alopecia patients to the hapten diphenylcyclopropenone (DPC). The patient cohort, mostly female, included alopecia areata with under or over 50% scalp involvement, alopecia totalis and alopecia universalis. Blood for TCR sequencing was provided by twenty-nine alopecia patients at one to four time points (pre-sensitization, 2, 6 and 24 weeks). Patch testing on the upper back used Finn chambers containing 0.01% DPC, with scoring done after 6 days according to International Contact Dermatitis Research Group standards.

Library preparation used RACE. TCRdb records NextSeq 500 as the sequencer. During library preparation, unique molecular identifiers were attached to individual cDNA molecules so that TCRs could be counted quantitatively and reproducibly. For every blood RNA sample, sequencing covered both the TCR alpha and TCR beta chains. Regarding the original processing steps: A median of around 100,000 TCRs per sample was observed, with a range of about 23,224 to 690,600. The Decombinator software suite was used to annotate the V, J and CDR3 of the TCR reads. For the PS versus PT1 abundance plots, all samples were subsampled to the same number of TCRs (28,000). TCRs were defined as expanded if absent before sensitization and observed at least eight times at the 2-week time point. The public reads were run again by TCRdb, first through fastp at Q25 and then through MiXCR, and only productive beta chains were kept. Rows with a matching CDR3 protein are joined into one entry that keeps the most common DNA and genes. V and J calls and clone size were set by TCRdb, not the authors. This sample has some 170,000 distinct CDR3 sequences in its table, and about a quarter of those were observed once. 2.1% of the sample belongs to the ten largest clones.

Clipping removes 3 bases from V and 8 bases from J, with 15 as the unmatched junction base count. CDR1 SQVTM and CDR2 ANQGSEA were looked up in the germline V gene. The cysteine opens and the phenylalanine closes a CDR3 of 15 amino acids. Left in the record is the CDR3 DNA by itself, 45 bases read in frame from the first base. Regarding this clonotype: It has no known antigen specificity. Qualities for individual bases were not recorded, and no much larger clone is one base off.

The intended sense of this specimen's time point label: patch test 3, about 24 weeks after DPC sensitization. The treatment or condition label here, explained by the study, means: therapeutic diphenylcyclopropenone sensitization with weekly scalp DPC. Blood at each patch-test visit was drawn before the patch test was applied. Patients were eligible if aged 18 to 70, diagnosed with alopecia and judged suitable for DPC therapy, and pregnant patients were excluded. Total RNA was isolated from unfractionated whole blood collected in Tempus Blood RNA tubes. What the authors observed across the whole study: Significantly more large CDR3 similarity clusters were formed by expanded TCRs than by pre-sensitization or healthy control sets, consistent with antigen-driven responses. The number of TCRs above 1 in 1000 frequency did not change with DPC sensitization; there was no evidence of global repertoire structure alterations. Patch test score was positively correlated with the number of PT1 expanded TCRs, with significance at thresholds 8, 16 and 32 but not at 4. Repeated subsampling changed both the strength of the expansion versus patch-test correlation and the threshold at which the correlation became significant. Alopecia, a presumed autoimmune disease, was present in all patients, so the immune response of the patients might differ from that of healthy individuals.

The sequenced sample was whole blood, obtained in connection with sensitization to the hapten diphenylcyclopropenone (DPC). This clonotype was sampled from a woman between 18 and 30 years old with alopecia areata. Some clones in this sample may be carry-over from other donors' samples. Recombination joined TRBV29-1 with TRBJ1-2, with 7 bases aligning to TRBD1. CDR3 region: CSVEMRGKTGFGYTF. The nucleotide sequence reads TGCAGCGTTGAGATGAGGGGTAAGACAGGGTTCGGCTACACCTTC.